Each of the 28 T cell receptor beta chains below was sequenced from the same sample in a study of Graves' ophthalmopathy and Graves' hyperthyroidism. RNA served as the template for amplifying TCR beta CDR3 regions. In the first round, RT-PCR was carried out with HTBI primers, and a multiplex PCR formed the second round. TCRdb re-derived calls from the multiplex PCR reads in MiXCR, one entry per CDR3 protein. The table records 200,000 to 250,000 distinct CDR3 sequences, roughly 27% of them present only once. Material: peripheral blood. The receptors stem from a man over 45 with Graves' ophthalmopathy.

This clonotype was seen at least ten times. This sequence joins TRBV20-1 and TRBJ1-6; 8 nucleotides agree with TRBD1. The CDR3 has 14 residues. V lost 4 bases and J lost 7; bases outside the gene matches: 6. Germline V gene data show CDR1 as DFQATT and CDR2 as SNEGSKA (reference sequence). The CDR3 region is CSANDRGVNSPLHF. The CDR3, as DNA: TGCAGTGCTAATGACAGGGGCGTCAATTCACCCCTCCACTTT.

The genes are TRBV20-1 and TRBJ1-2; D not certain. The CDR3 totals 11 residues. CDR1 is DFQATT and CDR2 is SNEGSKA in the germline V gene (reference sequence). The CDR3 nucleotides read TGCAAATGGCGTTCTAACTATGGCTACACCTTC. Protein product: CKWRSNYGYTF.

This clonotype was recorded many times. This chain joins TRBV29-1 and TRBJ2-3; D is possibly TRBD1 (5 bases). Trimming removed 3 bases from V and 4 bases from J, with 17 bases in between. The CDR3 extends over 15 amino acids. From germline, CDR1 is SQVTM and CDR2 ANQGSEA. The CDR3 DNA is TGCAGCGTTGAGACCCAGGGTGTTGGCGCAGATACGCAGTATTTT. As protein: CSVETQGVGADTQYF.

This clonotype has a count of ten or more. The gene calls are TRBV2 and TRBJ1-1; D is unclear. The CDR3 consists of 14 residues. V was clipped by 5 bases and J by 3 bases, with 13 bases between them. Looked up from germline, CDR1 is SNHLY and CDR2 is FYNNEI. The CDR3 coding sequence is TGTGCCAGCAGTCCCGTCCCCGGGGACACTGAAGCTTTCTTT. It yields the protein CASSPVPGDTEAFF.

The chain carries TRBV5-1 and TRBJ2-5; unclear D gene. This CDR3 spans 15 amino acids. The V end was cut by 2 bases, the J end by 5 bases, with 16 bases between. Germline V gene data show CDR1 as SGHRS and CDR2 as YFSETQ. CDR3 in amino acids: CASSFVGDHGETQYF. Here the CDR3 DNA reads TGCGCCAGCAGCTTTGTTGGAGACCATGGGGAGACCCAGTACTTC.

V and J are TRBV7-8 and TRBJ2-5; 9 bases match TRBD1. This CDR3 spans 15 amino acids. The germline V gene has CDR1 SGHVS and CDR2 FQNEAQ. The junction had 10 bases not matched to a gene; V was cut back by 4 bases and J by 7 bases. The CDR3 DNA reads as TGTGCCAGCAGCTCCCCGAGGGGACAGGGAGGGACCCAGTACTTC. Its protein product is CASSSPRGQGGTQYF.

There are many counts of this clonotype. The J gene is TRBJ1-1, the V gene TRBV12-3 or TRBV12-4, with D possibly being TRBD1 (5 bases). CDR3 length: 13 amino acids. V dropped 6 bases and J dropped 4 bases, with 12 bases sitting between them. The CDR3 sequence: CASSPPGPTEAFF. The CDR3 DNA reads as TGTGCCAGCAGCCCCCCGGGGCCCACTGAAGCTTTCTTT.

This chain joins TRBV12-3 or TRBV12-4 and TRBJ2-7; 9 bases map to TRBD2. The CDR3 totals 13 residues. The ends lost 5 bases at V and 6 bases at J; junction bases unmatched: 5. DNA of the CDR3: TGTGCCAGCAGTCAAGCGGGAGGAGGCGAGCAGTACTTC. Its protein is CASSQAGGGEQYF.

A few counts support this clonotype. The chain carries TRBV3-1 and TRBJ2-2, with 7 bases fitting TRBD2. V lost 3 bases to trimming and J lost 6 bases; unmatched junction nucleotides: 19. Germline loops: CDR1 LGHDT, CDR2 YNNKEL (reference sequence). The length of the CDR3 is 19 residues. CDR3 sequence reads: CASSQSPRGLEGLPGELFF. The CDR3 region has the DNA TGTGCCAGCAGCCAGAGCCCGAGAGGACTAGAAGGTCTACCCGGGGAGCTGTTTTTT.

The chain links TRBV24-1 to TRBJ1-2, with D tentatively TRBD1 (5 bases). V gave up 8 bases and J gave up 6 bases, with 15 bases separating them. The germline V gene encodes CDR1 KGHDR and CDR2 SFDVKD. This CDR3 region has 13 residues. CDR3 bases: TGTGCCACCACAGGGAGCGACGGGGATGGCTACACCTTC. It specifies CATTGSDGDGYTF.

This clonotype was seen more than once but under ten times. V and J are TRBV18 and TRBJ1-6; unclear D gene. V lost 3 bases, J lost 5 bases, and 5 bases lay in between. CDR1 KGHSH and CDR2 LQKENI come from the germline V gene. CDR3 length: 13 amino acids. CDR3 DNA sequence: TGTGCCAGCTCACCGGGGAATAATTCACCCCTCCACTTT. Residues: CASSPGNNSPLHF.

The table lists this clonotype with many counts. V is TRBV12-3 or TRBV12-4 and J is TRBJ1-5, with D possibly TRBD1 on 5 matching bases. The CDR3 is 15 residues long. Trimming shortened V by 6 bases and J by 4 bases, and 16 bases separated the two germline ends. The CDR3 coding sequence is TGTGCCAGCAGCTCCGGGACTGCGGGGAATCAGCCCCAGCATTTT. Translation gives CASSSGTAGNQPQHF.

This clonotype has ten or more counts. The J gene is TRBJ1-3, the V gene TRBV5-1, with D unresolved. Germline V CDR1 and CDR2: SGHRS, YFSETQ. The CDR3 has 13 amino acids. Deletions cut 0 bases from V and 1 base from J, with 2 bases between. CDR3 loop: CASSLESGNTIYF. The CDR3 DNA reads TGCGCCAGCAGCTTGGAGTCTGGAAACACCATATATTTT.

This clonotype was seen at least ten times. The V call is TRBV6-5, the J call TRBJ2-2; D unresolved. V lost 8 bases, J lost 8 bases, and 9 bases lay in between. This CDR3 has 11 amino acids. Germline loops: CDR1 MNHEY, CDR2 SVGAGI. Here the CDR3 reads CASRSTGELFF. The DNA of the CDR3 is TGTGCCAGCCGTAGTACAGGGGAGCTGTTTTTT.

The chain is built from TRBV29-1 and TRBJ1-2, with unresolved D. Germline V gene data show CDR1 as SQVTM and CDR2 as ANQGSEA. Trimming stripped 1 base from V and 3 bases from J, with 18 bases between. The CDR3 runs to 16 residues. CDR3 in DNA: TGCAGCGTTGAAGTAAGAAGGGATCGGTTGGACTATGGCTACACCTTC. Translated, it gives CSVEVRRDRLDYGYTF.

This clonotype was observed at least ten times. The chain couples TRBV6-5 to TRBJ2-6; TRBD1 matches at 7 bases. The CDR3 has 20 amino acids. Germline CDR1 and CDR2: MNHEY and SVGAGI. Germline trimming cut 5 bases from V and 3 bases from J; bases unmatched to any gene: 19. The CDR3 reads CASSPDRQGLNSGGANVLTF. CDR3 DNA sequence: TGTGCCAGCAGTCCGGATAGACAGGGTTTAAACTCGGGTGGGGCCAACGTCCTGACTTTC.

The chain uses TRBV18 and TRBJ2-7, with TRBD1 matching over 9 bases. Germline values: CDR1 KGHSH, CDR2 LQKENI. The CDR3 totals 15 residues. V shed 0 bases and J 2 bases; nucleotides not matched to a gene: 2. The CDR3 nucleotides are TGTGCCAGCTCACCACCGGGACAGGGTACCTACGAGCAGTACTTC. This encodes CASSPPGQGTYEQYF.

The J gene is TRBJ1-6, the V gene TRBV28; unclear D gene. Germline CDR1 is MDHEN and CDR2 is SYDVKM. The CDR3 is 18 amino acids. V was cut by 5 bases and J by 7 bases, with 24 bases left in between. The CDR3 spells CASSITTRWQAANSPLHF. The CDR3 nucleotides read TGTGCCAGCAGTATCACTACGAGGTGGCAGGCCGCCAATTCACCCCTCCACTTT.

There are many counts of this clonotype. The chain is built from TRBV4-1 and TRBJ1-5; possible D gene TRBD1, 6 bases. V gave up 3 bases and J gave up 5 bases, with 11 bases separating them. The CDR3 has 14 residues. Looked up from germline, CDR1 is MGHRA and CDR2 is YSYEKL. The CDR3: CASSQEQGDQPQHF. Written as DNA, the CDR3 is TGCGCCAGCAGCCAGGAACAGGGAGATCAGCCCCAGCATTTT.

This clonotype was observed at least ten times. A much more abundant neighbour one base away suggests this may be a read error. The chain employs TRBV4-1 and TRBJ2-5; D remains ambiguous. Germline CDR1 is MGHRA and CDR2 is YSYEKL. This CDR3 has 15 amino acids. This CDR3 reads CVSSQGGRAGETQYF. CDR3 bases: TGCGTCAGCAGCCAAGGCGGACGAGCCGGAGAGACCCAGTACTTC.

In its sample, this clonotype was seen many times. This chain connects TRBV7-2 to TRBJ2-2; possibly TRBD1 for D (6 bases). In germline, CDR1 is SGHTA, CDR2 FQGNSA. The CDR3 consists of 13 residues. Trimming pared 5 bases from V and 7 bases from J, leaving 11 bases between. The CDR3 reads CASSGQKVGELFF. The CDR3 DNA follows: TGTGCCAGCAGCGGACAGAAGGTCGGGGAGCTGTTTTTT.

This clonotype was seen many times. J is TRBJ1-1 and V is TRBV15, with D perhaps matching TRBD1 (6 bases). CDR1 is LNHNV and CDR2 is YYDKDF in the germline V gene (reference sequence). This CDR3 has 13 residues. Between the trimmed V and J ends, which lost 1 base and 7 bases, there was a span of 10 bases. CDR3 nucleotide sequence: TGTGCCACCAGCAGAGGGGGGGCCGGTGAAGCTTTCTTT. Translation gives CATSRGGAGEAFF.

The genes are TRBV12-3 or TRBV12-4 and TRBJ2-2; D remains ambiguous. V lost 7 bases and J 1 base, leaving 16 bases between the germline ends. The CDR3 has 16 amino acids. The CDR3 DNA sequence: TGTGCCAGCACCCAAATTACTCACGGGAACACCGGGGAGCTGTTTTTT. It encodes CASTQITHGNTGELFF.

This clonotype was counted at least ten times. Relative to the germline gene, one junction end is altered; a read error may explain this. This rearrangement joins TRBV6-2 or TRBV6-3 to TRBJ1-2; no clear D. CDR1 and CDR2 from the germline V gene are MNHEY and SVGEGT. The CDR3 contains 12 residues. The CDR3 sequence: CASSYDTDGHTF. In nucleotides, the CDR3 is TGTGCCAGCAGCTACGACACCGATGGCCACACCTTC.

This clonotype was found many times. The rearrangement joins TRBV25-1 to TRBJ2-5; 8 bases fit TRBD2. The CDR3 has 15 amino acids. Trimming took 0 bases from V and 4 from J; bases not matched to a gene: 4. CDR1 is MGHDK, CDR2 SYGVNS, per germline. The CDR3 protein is CASSEYPGGRETQYF. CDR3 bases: TGTGCCAGCAGTGAATACCCGGGAGGGCGAGAGACCCAGTACTTC.

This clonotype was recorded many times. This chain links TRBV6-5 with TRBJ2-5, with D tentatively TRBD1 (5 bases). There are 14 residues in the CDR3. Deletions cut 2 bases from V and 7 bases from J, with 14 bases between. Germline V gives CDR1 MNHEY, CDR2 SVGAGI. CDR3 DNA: TGTGCCAGCAGTTACCGGCAGGGTGGAGTGACCCAGTACTTC. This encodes CASSYRQGGVTQYF.

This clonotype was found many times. The CDR3, as DNA: TGTGCCAGCAGAACGGGACAGGGGAACTCTGGGGCCAACGTCCTGACTTTC. Amino acid sequence: CASRTGQGNSGANVLTF. The chain combines TRBV12-3 or TRBV12-4 with TRBJ2-6; 10 nucleotides match TRBD1. This CDR3 is built from 17 residues. V was pared by 6 bases and J by 0 bases, with 5 bases of the junction left unmatched.

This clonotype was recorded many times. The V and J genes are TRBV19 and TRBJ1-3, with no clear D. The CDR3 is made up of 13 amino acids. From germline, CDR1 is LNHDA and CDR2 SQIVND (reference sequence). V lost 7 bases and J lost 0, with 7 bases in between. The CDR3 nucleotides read TGTGCCAGTAATAAGGACTCTGGAAACACCATATATTTT. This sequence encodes CASNKDSGNTIYF.